The text below deals with one T cell receptor beta chain. Its antigen has not been determined. No much larger clone is present one base from it, and per-base qualities are unavailable. This sample was included in a study of PD-L1 blockade in urothelial cancer (dated by TCRdb to about 2017). Concerning the study at large: Every patient began therapy at some point between 2013 and 2015 and was given atezolizumab 1,200 mg intravenously every 3 weeks. Pretreatment tumor samples, along with matched peripheral blood collected serially before and after atezolizumab treatment, underwent TCR sequencing. Blood samples gave a median of around 140,000 T cells and 83,000 or so unique TCRs, with a median clonality of 0.080. Over 28 patients had pretreatment blood TCR-seq, about 25 had at least one posttreatment blood collection, and about 25 had tumor TCR-seq. Blood samples were analyzed at two time points: 3 weeks after treatment start (second dose) and 6 weeks after treatment start. About 90% of the roughly 29 patients were identified as males with urothelial cancer of bladder origin, and a prior smoking history was reported by 18 of 29 patients. In the same patients who had TCR sequencing, pretreatment tumors also underwent whole exome sequencing and RNA sequencing. Durable clinical benefit was achieved by nine patients but not by the remaining 20. Patients had an ECOG performance status of 0 or 1 and had received between 0 and 3 prior chemotherapy regimens. The study was an exploratory multi-omic analysis of somatic, immune and clinical correlates of response to PD-L1 blockade with atezolizumab in urothelial cancer. Durable clinical benefit meant progression-free survival longer than 6 months, and TCR features were also tested against progression-free and overall survival.

Synthetic TCR analog templates were spiked into each PCR to estimate absolute template abundance from read counts. The immunoSEQ assay was used to amplify TCRbeta CDR3 regions from genomic DNA with bias-controlled V and J gene primers. Sequencing of rearranged TCRbeta segments was done at approximately 20X coverage. In the source study's methods: Sequencing errors were corrected by clustering and CDR3s were annotated against IMGT to assign V, D and J genes. Downstream analyses used only productive TCRbeta rearrangements, leaving out any out-of-frame or stop-codon sequences. Clonality was calculated as one minus the Shannon entropy normalized by the log of the number of unique productive sequences. Clones differing between time points or between blood and tumor were identified by Fisher's exact test with Benjamini-Hochberg correction at adjusted p below 0.01. TCRdb stores this immuneACCESS table with in-frame sequences only. Part of the clones is absent; in the studies checked, under half of the shortfall reflects unresolved V genes, and no reason is known for the rest. V, J and clone size were drawn from that table, and D and trimming were deduced from the DNA. The sample records 130,000 or so clones, 70% to 85% of which are singletons. The ten largest account for 3.2% of the sample.

General conclusions and limits of the study: Because the sample size was small (n of about 29) and many exploratory analyses were performed, the results are intended to be hypothesis-generating. A pretreatment peripheral blood TCR clonality below the median was linked to improved progression-free and overall survival. Greater expansion of tumor-associated TCR clones in peripheral blood 3 weeks after the start of treatment was observed in patients with durable benefit (n of about 20, p = 0.022).

This sample's time point label indicates: pretreatment peripheral blood. A total of under 35 patients with locally advanced or metastatic urothelial carcinoma, treated at Memorial Sloan Kettering on a trial protocol, made up the cohort. Peripheral blood mononuclear cells were collected pretreatment and during treatment, with between 1 and 8 total time points obtained per patient. The Qiagen DNeasy Blood extraction kit was used to purify genomic DNA from total PBMCs and tumor samples. PBMCs were collected pretreatment and during treatment, and were isolated and stored as previously described. CDR1 MNHGY and CDR2 SVAAGI were looked up in the germline V gene. From cysteine to phenylalanine, the CDR3 is 14 amino acids long. The sequence is cut down to CDR3 DNA, 42 bases in frame from base 1. V is clipped by 0 bases and J by 8 bases, and the sequence between their germline boundaries is 13 bases long.

This chain is built from TRBV6-9 and TRBJ1-2; the D gene is possibly TRBD1, with 6 bases matching. The material sequenced was PBMCs, taken around atezolizumab (anti-PD-L1) treatment. The receptor's source is a man aged 50 to 59 with urothelial cancer. The CDR3 corresponds to CASSYSGHRDGYTF. The nucleotide sequence reads as follows: TGTGCCAGCAGTTATTCGGGACATCGGGACGGCTACACCTTC.